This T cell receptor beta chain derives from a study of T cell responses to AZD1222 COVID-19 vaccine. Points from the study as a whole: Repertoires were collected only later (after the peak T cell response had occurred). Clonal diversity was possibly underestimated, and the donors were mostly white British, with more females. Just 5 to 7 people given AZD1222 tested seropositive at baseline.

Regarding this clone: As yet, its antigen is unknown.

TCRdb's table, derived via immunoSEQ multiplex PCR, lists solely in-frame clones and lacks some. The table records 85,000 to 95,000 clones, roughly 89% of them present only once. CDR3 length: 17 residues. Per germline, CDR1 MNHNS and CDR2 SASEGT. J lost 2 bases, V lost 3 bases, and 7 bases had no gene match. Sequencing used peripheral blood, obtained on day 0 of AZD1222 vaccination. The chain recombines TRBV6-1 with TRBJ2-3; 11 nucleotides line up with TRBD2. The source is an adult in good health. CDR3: CASSEVAGGPPTDTQYF. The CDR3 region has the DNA TGTGCCAGCAGTGAGGTAGCGGGGGGGCCACCCACAGATACGCAGTATTTT.